Each of the 22 T cell receptor beta chains below was sequenced from the same sample in a study of Graves' ophthalmopathy and Graves' hyperthyroidism. TCR beta CDR3 regions were amplified from RNA transcripts. A first-round RT-PCR used HTBI primers, followed by a second-round multiplex PCR. MiXCR, applied by TCRdb to the multiplex PCR reads, yields one record per CDR3 protein. The table has 1 million to 1.3 million distinct CDR3 sequences, about 36% seen once. The specimen sequenced was peripheral blood or thyroid tissue (not recorded which). The receptors here all came from an adult man with Graves' hyperthyroidism.

This clonotype has just a few counts. J is TRBJ1-1 and V is TRBV12-3 or TRBV12-4; D unclear. The ends were cut back, 6 bases at V and 6 bases at J, with 17 bases in the middle. There are 14 residues in the CDR3. CDR3 DNA sequence: TGTGCCAGCAGCTATTCGGGGTCTTTATCTGAAGCTTTCTTT. Amino acids: CASSYSGSLSEAFF.

There are many counts of this clonotype. The chain has TRBV20-1 and TRBJ2-2; no definite D call. Germline V gives CDR1 DFQATT, CDR2 SNEGSKA (reference sequence). The CDR3 consists of 12 residues. Deletions cut 0 bases from V and 5 bases from J, with 4 bases between. Here the CDR3 DNA reads TGCAGTGCTAGAGATGGGACCGGGGAGCTGTTTTTT. Protein: CSARDGTGELFF.

This clonotype was detected many times. CDR3 loop: CASSLRTGDTGELFF. Written as DNA, the CDR3 is TGTGCCAGCAGTCTCCGGACAGGAGACACCGGGGAGCTGTTTTTT. The rearrangement links TRBV6-6 to TRBJ2-2; 7 bases fit TRBD1. CDR1 and CDR2 (germline): MNHNY, SVGAGI (reference sequence). This CDR3 region has 15 residues. V lost 5 bases and J lost 3; bases outside the gene matches: 6.

This clonotype has more than one count but fewer than ten. The chain combines TRBV28 with TRBJ2-7, with TRBD2 matching 7 bases. With 7 bases clipped from V and 4 bases from J, the junction kept 10 bases outside the gene matches. Germline assignment: CDR1 MDHEN and CDR2 SYDVKM. The CDR3 spans 14 residues. The chain's CDR3 is CASINGREVYEQYF. The CDR3 DNA follows: TGTGCCAGCATCAACGGACGGGAGGTTTACGAGCAGTACTTC.

There are a few counts of this clonotype. The chain combines TRBV7-2 with TRBJ2-5; the match to TRBD2 covers 7 bases. CDR3 length equals 14 residues. V gave up 1 base and J gave up 5 bases; unmatched junction bases: 4. From germline, CDR1 is SGHTA and CDR2 FQGNSA. Here the CDR3 reads CASSLGGGYETQYF. CDR3 in DNA: TGTGCCAGCAGCTTAGGGGGAGGGTATGAGACCCAGTACTTC.

This chain connects TRBV2 to TRBJ2-7; D may be TRBD1 (6 bases). The CDR3 covers 13 residues. Germline V gene data show CDR1 as SNHLY and CDR2 as FYNNEI. Trimming removed 6 bases from V and 3 bases from J, with 12 bases in between. This chain's CDR3 is CASRGQTYYEQYF. DNA of the CDR3: TGTGCCAGCAGAGGACAGACATACTACGAGCAGTACTTC.

This chain links TRBV25-1 with TRBJ2-7; 7 bases map to TRBD2. The V and J ends lost 6 bases and 3 bases, in that order; junction bases with no gene match: 14. The germline V gene has CDR1 MGHDK and CDR2 SYGVNS. The CDR3 has 16 amino acids. The CDR3 sequence: CASSQDGGGEFYEQYF. Here the CDR3 DNA reads TGTGCCAGCAGCCAAGATGGGGGGGGTGAGTTCTACGAGCAGTACTTC.

Many counts were recorded for this clonotype. This chain connects TRBV6-6 to TRBJ2-5; 8 bases fit TRBD2. The CDR3 consists of 17 residues. In germline, CDR1 is MNHNY, CDR2 SVGAGI (reference sequence). Trimming cost V 7 bases and J 0 bases; bases outside gene matches: 13. CDR3 DNA: TGTGCCAGCACCAACCGCCGGGGGGGGACGTACCAAGAGACCCAGTACTTC. Translation gives CASTNRRGGTYQETQYF.

On this clonotype itself: One end of the junction does not line up with germline, which may come from a read error. CDR3: CASSYEGEVQETQYF. DNA of the CDR3: TGTGCCAGCAGTTACGAGGGGGAGGTCCAAGAGACCCAGTACTTC. This sequence joins TRBV10-3 and TRBJ2-5; D may be TRBD1 or TRBD2 (6 bases each). Per germline, CDR1 ENHRY and CDR2 SYGVKD. The CDR3 has 15 residues.

V gene TRBV7-8 combines with J gene TRBJ2-7; D is perhaps TRBD1 (6 bases). The CDR3 extends over 17 amino acids. The germline V gene encodes CDR1 SGHVS and CDR2 FQNEAQ. Trimming pared 5 bases from V and 0 bases from J, leaving 20 bases between. The CDR3 DNA is TGTGCCAGCAGCCGGACAGCAGATGGGCCAGGCTCCTACGAGCAGTACTTC. Translation gives CASSRTADGPGSYEQYF.

V and J are TRBV10-3 and TRBJ2-6, with TRBD1 as a possible D gene (6 bases). The V end was cut by 7 bases, the J end by 0 bases, with 13 bases between. The CDR3 length is 16 residues. Germline V gene data show CDR1 as ENHRY and CDR2 as SYGVKD. This CDR3 is CAITPGQHSGANVLTF. CDR3 DNA sequence: TGTGCCATCACCCCAGGACAGCACTCTGGGGCCAACGTCCTGACTTTC.

This rearrangement joins TRBV5-5 to TRBJ1-2; D is uncertain. V lost 4 bases to trimming and J lost 6 bases, with 25 bases between them. This CDR3 is built from 17 residues. Germline-derived CDR1 and CDR2 are SGHKS and YYEKEE (reference sequence). CDR3: CASSLEVWPGFKDGYTF. The CDR3 DNA sequence: TGTGCCAGCAGCCTCGAGGTCTGGCCGGGGTTTAAGGATGGCTACACCTTC.

This clonotype came up many times. The chain couples TRBV5-1 to TRBJ2-2; the D gene is possibly TRBD2 (6 bases). The CDR3 contains 15 residues. The V end was cut by 3 bases, the J end by 6 bases, with 15 bases between. Germline-derived CDR1 and CDR2 are SGHRS and YFSETQ. The CDR3 region is CASSSRGGNAGELFF. In DNA, the CDR3 is TGCGCCAGCAGCTCTCGTGGGGGGAATGCCGGGGAGCTGTTTTTT.

About this clonotype itself: A read error may produce the germline difference seen at one junction end. The chain couples TRBV5-1 to TRBJ1-2; D gene unclear. The CDR3 sequence is 9 residues long. The germline CDR1 and CDR2 sequences are SGHRS and YFSETQ. Written as DNA, the CDR3 is TGCGCCAGCAGCGTCGACTGGGCCTTC. It translates to CASSVDWAF.

The chain recombines TRBV28 with TRBJ2-7; D uncertain. Germline lookup yields CDR1 MDHEN and CDR2 SYDVKM. The CDR3 contains 15 residues. Trimming shortened V by 4 bases and J by 3 bases, and 16 bases separated the two germline ends. The CDR3 is CASSSTWRTYYEQYF. The CDR3 DNA sequence: TGTGCCAGCAGTTCAACCTGGAGAACGTACTACGAGCAGTACTTC.

This clonotype showed up just a few times. The chain links TRBV6-5 to TRBJ2-7, with D possibly TRBD2 on 7 matching bases. Germline lookup yields CDR1 MNHEY and CDR2 SVGAGI. The CDR3 is 13 residues long. Trimming shortened V by 6 bases and J by 5 bases, and 14 bases separated the two germline ends. CDR3 protein: CASRSGGRHEQYF. The CDR3 DNA reads as TGTGCCAGCAGGTCGGGGGGCCGACACGAGCAGTACTTC.

As concerns this clonotype: A single base separates this from a much larger clone, so it may be a read error. The rearrangement joins TRBV24-1 to TRBJ2-2; 7 positions match TRBD1. V gave up 4 bases and J gave up 5 bases; unmatched junction bases: 9. Germline loops: CDR1 KGHDR, CDR2 SFDVKD. CDR3 length: 16 amino acids. The DNA of the CDR3 is TGTGCCACCAGTGAAATACAGGGGAAAAGGACCGGGGAGCTGTTTTTT. Protein product: CATSEIQGKRTGELFF.

This clonotype was observed many times. The genes are TRBV6-5 and TRBJ1-1; no clear D. CDR1 is MNHEY and CDR2 is SVGAGI in the germline V gene. This CDR3 spans 13 amino acids. Deletions cut 3 bases from V and 3 bases from J, with 8 bases between. CDR3 amino acids: CASSYQSDTEAFF. The CDR3 region has the DNA TGTGCCAGCAGTTATCAGTCCGACACTGAAGCTTTCTTT.

The chain carries TRBV12-3 or TRBV12-4 and TRBJ2-6; D possibly corresponds to TRBD1 (7 bases). V lost 6 bases to trimming and J lost 2 bases, with 17 bases between them. The CDR3 contains 17 residues. The DNA for the CDR3 is TGTGCCAGCAGACCCGAGACAGGGACTCCTGGGGCCAACGTCCTGACTTTC. Its translation is CASRPETGTPGANVLTF.

This clonotype was picked up many times. The gene calls are TRBV4-1 and TRBJ2-7, with unresolved D. Germline values: CDR1 MGHRA, CDR2 YSYEKL. This CDR3 is built from 14 residues. Trimming removed 7 bases from V and 0 bases from J, with 13 bases in between. CDR3: CASNVDLSSYEQYF. The CDR3 region has the DNA TGCGCCAGCAACGTAGACCTATCCTCCTACGAGCAGTACTTC.

This rearrangement joins TRBV10-3 to TRBJ1-1, with D perhaps matching TRBD1 (6 bases). The CDR3 extends over 14 amino acids. Germline loops: CDR1 ENHRY, CDR2 SYGVKD. V was cut by 4 bases and J by 1 base, with 10 bases left in between. The DNA for the CDR3 is TGTGCCATCAGTGTGGGAGGGGGGAACACTGAAGCTTTCTTT. Its protein product is CAISVGGGNTEAFF.

This clonotype was seen ten or more times. CDR3 amino acids: CASSDGSHTEAFF. CDR3 in DNA: TGTGCCAGCAGTGACGGCAGCCACACTGAAGCTTTCTTT. The genes are TRBV25-1 and TRBJ1-1; D is unclear. The CDR3 loop spans 13 amino acids. Trimming left V 3 bases short and J 3 bases short, with 8 bases between. CDR1 and CDR2 from the germline V gene are MGHDK and SYGVNS.